This entry lists 15 T cell receptor beta chains sequenced from one sample in a study of immune evolution from preneoplasia to lung adenocarcinoma. Measured with immunoSEQ multiplex PCR; TCRdb has only the in-frame clones, and not every one. This sample has 9,000 to 13,000 clones, with roughly 85% found just once. The specimen sequenced was FFPE minimally invasive lung adenocarcinoma tissue. These TCRs come from a person in their 70s with lung adenocarcinoma.

This clone was recorded a few times. The chain combines TRBV18 with TRBJ2-3, with 9 bases fitting TRBD1. Unmatched junction bases numbered 6, after V lost 3 bases and J lost 2 bases. The CDR3 runs to 16 residues. The germline gives CDR1 KGHSH, CDR2 LQKENI. CDR3 DNA sequence: TGTGCCAGCTCACCGGGACAGGGACTCTCCACAGATACGCAGTATTTT. Translation gives CASSPGQGLSTDTQYF.

The genes are TRBV19 and TRBJ2-7; 9 positions agree with TRBD2. The CDR3 totals 15 residues. Germline trimming cut 4 bases from V and 2 bases from J; bases unmatched to any gene: 6. In germline, CDR1 is LNHDA, CDR2 SQIVND (reference sequence). The CDR3 loop is CASSTSGKGTYEQYF. The CDR3 region has the DNA TGTGCCAGTAGTACTAGCGGGAAGGGGACCTACGAGCAGTACTTC.

Concerning this clone: Germline is not matched at one junction end, which may reflect a read error. Here the CDR3 reads CAKGLAGDGANVLIF. The CDR3 bases are TGTGCCAAGGGACTAGCGGGAGATGGGGCCAACGTCCTGATTTTC. The V call is TRBV30, the J call TRBJ2-6; 14 nucleotides match TRBD2. Germline CDR1 reads GTSNPN; CDR2 reads SVGIG (reference sequence). There are 15 residues in the CDR3.

The V gene is TRBV6-5, the J gene TRBJ2-1; D remains ambiguous. V lost 0 bases and J 6 bases, leaving 3 bases between the germline ends. This CDR3 spans 12 amino acids. Germline lookup yields CDR1 MNHEY and CDR2 SVGAGI. The CDR3 bases are TGTGCCAGCAGTTACTCGGGCAATGAGCAGTTCTTC. Its translation: CASSYSGNEQFF.

The rearrangement links TRBV9 to TRBJ2-1; 16 positions agree with TRBD2. This CDR3 is built from 21 residues. Per germline, CDR1 SGDLS and CDR2 YYNGEE. V shed 4 bases, J shed 4 bases, and the junction held 17 bases outside the gene matches. CDR3: CASSPSGSTGLAGGGYNEQFF. CDR3 coding DNA: TGTGCCAGCAGCCCTTCTGGGTCTACGGGACTAGCGGGAGGGGGTTACAATGAGCAGTTCTTC.

J is TRBJ2-1 and V is TRBV27, with D uncertain. CDR3 length: 16 amino acids. Germline CDR1 reads MNHEY; CDR2 reads SMNVEV (reference sequence). V shed 3 bases and J shed 6 bases, with 18 bases lying between them. CDR3 DNA: TGTGCCAGCAGTTTTACGCCTAGTACGGGTAGCAATGAGCAGTTCTTC. This translates into CASSFTPSTGSNEQFF.

Remarks on this clone: A junction boundary mismatches the germline segment, possibly from a read error. The sample holds other DNA sequences that translate to the same CDR3. The CDR3 loop reads CASSRTGERNSPLHF. CDR3 sequence (DNA): TGTGCCAGCAGCAGAACAGGGGAGCGGAATTCACCTCTCCACTTT. The chain employs TRBV5-6 and TRBJ1-6, with 7 nucleotides matching TRBD1. This CDR3 region has 15 residues. The germline V gene encodes CDR1 SGHDT and CDR2 YYEEEE.

In its sample, this clone was seen a few times. This chain links TRBV28 with TRBJ2-1; no definite D call. The CDR3 totals 17 residues. The ends were cut back, 5 bases at V and 0 bases at J, with 17 bases in the middle. Germline V gives CDR1 MDHEN, CDR2 SYDVKM. The CDR3 sequence: CASSGLGVLSSYNEQFF. CDR3 bases: TGTGCCAGCAGTGGCCTAGGAGTTCTCAGCTCCTACAATGAGCAGTTCTTC.

This clone was detected only once. J is TRBJ2-3 and V is TRBV5-1, with 11 bases fitting TRBD2. The CDR3 length is 17 residues. Unmatched junction bases numbered 9, after V lost 4 bases and J lost 2 bases. Germline V gene sequence: CDR1 SGHRS, CDR2 YFSETQ. The CDR3 is CASSLDLLAGVTDTQYF. DNA for the CDR3: TGCGCCAGCAGCCTGGACCTACTAGCGGGGGTCACAGATACGCAGTATTTT.

This rearrangement joins TRBV6-4 to TRBJ2-1, with D perhaps matching TRBD1 or TRBD2 (6 bases each). Trimming removed 2 bases at V and 13 bases at J, with 15 bases between. In germline, CDR1 is MRHNA, CDR2 SNTAGT. The CDR3 contains 13 residues. CDR3 region: CASSDIRAGHQFF. CDR3 nucleotides: TGTGCCAGCAGTGACATTCGGGCGGGACACCAGTTCTTC.

This clone was seen a handful of times. This rearrangement joins TRBV30 to TRBJ2-7; 7 nucleotides agree with TRBD1. V shed 3 bases and J 2 bases; nucleotides not matched to a gene: 13. This CDR3 is built from 16 residues. Germline V gene lookup returns CDR1 GTSNPN and CDR2 SVGIG (reference sequence). The CDR3, as DNA: TGTGCCTGGAGCCCAAGGGGGCAGGGCACCACCTACGAGCAGTACTTC. This codes for CAWSPRGQGTTYEQYF. Together with reference TRBV30 and TRBJ2-7, the CDR3 gives the full variable domain: SQTIHQWPATLVQPVGSPLSLECTVEGTSNPNLYWYRQAAGRGLQLLFYSVGIGQISSEVPQNLSASRPQDRQFILSSKKLLLSDSGFYLCAWSPRGQGTTYEQYFGPGTRLTVT.

J is TRBJ2-5 and V is TRBV18; tentative D call: TRBD1 (6 bases). Deletions cut 6 bases from V and 2 bases from J, with 16 bases between. The CDR3 sequence is 15 residues long. CDR1 and CDR2 (germline): KGHSH, LQKENI. The CDR3 region is CASSLDSLLQETQYF. CDR3 coding DNA: TGTGCCAGCTCTTTGGACAGTTTACTACAAGAGACCCAGTACTTC.

This chain connects TRBV7-9 to TRBJ2-7, with 12 bases that match TRBD1. V lost 3 bases and J lost 4; bases outside the gene matches: 7. The length of the CDR3 is 16 residues. Germline V gives CDR1 SEHNR, CDR2 FQNEAQ (reference sequence). In nucleotides, the CDR3 is TGTGCCAGCAGCTTTGGAGTGGGACAGGGGGCTTACGAGCAGTACTTC. This translates into CASSFGVGQGAYEQYF.

The chain links TRBV9 to TRBJ2-2; 14 positions agree with TRBD2. The CDR3 spans 16 residues. Trimming removed 8 bases from V and 5 bases from J; junction bases left unmatched: 8. The germline CDR1 and CDR2 sequences are SGDLS and YYNGEE. The CDR3 protein is CASQPGLAGATGELFF. The CDR3 nucleotides read TGTGCCAGTCAGCCGGGACTAGCGGGAGCAACCGGGGAGCTGTTTTTT.

This rearrangement joins TRBV11-2 to TRBJ2-7; D remains ambiguous. Germline lookup yields CDR1 SGHAT and CDR2 FQNNGV. V was clipped by 5 bases and J by 5 bases, with 7 bases between them. The CDR3 runs 11 residues. The CDR3 nucleotides are TGTGCCAGCAGCCGATCAGACGAGCAGTACTTC. It specifies CASSRSDEQYF.